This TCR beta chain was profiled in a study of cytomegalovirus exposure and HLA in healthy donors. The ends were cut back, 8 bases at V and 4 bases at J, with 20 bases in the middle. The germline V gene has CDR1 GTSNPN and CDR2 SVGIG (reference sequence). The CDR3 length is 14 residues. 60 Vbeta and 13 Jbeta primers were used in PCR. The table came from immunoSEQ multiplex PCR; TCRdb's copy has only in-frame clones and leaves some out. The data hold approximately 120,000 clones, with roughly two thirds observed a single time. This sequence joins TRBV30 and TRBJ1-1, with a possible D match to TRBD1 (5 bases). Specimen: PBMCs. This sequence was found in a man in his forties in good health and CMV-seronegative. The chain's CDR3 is CAGKTGTKGTEAFF. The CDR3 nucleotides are TGTGCCGGTAAAACAGGAACTAAGGGCACTGAAGCTTTCTTT.